This TCR beta chain was profiled in a study of Graves' ophthalmopathy and Graves' hyperthyroidism. Ten or more counts support this clonotype. Its antigen is unidentified. Clinical symptoms, serum thyroxine, TRAb, thyroid ultrasound and orbital computed tomography determined diagnosis. RNA served as the template for amplifying TCR beta CDR3 regions. HTBI-primed first-round RT-PCR preceded second-round multiplex PCR. TCRdb processed the multiplex PCR reads anew with MiXCR; each CDR3 protein has one entry. Found here are nearly 400,000 distinct CDR3 sequences, 15% to 20% of them singletons; the top ten hold 1.5% to 2%. V dropped 4 bases and J dropped 0 bases, with 7 bases sitting between them. Germline V gene lookup returns CDR1 SNHLY and CDR2 FYNNEI. This CDR3 spans 13 amino acids. Study-wide results and limits: A 13-signature model separated ophthalmopathy from stable hyperthyroidism, reaching 85% to 90% sensitivity and approximately 81% specificity cross-validated.

The source of this sequence is a woman younger than 30 with Graves' ophthalmopathy. The J gene is TRBJ2-7, the V gene TRBV2; D is ambiguous. Input material: peripheral blood. CDR3 sequence (DNA): TGTGCCAGCAGTGGCGACACCTCCTACGAGCAGTACTTC. The encoded protein is CASSGDTSYEQYF.